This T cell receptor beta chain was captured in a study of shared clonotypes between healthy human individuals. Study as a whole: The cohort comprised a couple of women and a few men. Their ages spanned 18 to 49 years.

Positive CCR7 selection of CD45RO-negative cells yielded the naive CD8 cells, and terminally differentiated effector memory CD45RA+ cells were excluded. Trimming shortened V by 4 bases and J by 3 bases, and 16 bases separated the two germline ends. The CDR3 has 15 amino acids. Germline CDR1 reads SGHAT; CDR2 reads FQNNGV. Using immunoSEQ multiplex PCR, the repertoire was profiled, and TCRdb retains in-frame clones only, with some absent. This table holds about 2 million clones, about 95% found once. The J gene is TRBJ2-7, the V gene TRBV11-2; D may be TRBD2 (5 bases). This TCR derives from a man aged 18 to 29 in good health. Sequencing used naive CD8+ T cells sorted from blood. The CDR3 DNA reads TGTGCCAGCAGCTCAAACCCGGACTCCTACTACGAGCAGTACTTC. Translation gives CASSSNPDSYYEQYF.